The next 15 T cell receptor beta chains were all read from a single sample in a study of blood T cell repertoires in COVID-19. Sequencing used immunoSEQ multiplex PCR; TCRdb keeps in-frame clones, though not all of them. Among about 180,000 clones listed, about 87% were seen once. Sample: peripheral blood. These receptors were collected from a woman in her 70s with COVID-19, enrolled during active disease.

The genes are TRBV7-9 and TRBJ1-1, with TRBD1 matching 8 bases. CDR3 size: 15 residues. The V segment lost 6 bases and the J segment 8 bases; nucleotides outside the gene matches: 14. Germline V gives CDR1 SEHNR, CDR2 FQNEAQ (reference sequence). CDR3 sequence reads: CASRPKLTGQAEAFF. For the CDR3, the DNA is TGTGCCAGCAGACCTAAGCTCACGGGACAGGCGGAAGCTTTCTTT.

The chain combines TRBV30 with TRBJ1-1, with 8 bases that match TRBD1. The CDR3 is 12 residues long. V trimming: 3 bases; J trimming: 11 bases; junction bases outside the gene matches: 8. Germline V gene lookup returns CDR1 GTSNPN and CDR2 SVGIG (reference sequence). The CDR3, as DNA: TGTGCCTGGAGCCCTCAGGGGGCAGGGGCTTTCTTT. Protein sequence: CAWSPQGAGAFF. Full variable domain (missing parts from reference TRBV30 and TRBJ1-1): SQTIHQWPATLVQPVGSPLSLECTVEGTSNPNLYWYRQAAGRGLQLLFYSVGIGQISSEVPQNLSASRPQDRQFILSSKKLLLSDSGFYLCAWSPQGAGAFFGQGTRLTVV.

DNA for the CDR3: TGTGCCTGGGCCCCACAGTCTTCCTACGAGCAGTACTTC. Its protein is CAWAPQSSYEQYF. The chain uses TRBV30 and TRBJ2-7; D is ambiguous. The CDR3 is 13 residues long. CDR1 GTSNPN and CDR2 SVGIG come from the germline V gene (reference sequence). Trimming cost V 5 bases and J 1 base, with 12 bases left between them.

This chain joins TRBV24-1 and TRBJ2-2; D is possibly TRBD2 (5 bases). This CDR3 contains 15 residues. V was shortened by 3 bases and J by 4 bases, with 11 bases between the two germline ends. The germline V gene encodes CDR1 KGHDR and CDR2 SFDVKD. CDR3 nucleotides: TGTGCCACCAGTGATCGGACGGGATTCACCGGGGAGCTGTTTTTT. Translation: CATSDRTGFTGELFF.

The chain has TRBV28 and TRBJ1-1; the D gene is possibly TRBD1 (6 bases). Trimming shortened V by 9 bases and J by 1 base, and 18 bases separated the two germline ends. CDR1 is MDHEN, CDR2 SYDVKM, per germline. The CDR3 runs 15 residues. CDR3 in DNA: TGTGCCAGTGGGACACAGGCGATAGAGAACACTGAAGCTTTCTTT. It is translated as CASGTQAIENTEAFF. Drawing the rest from reference TRBV28 and TRBJ1-1, the complete variable domain is DVKVTQSSRYLVKRTGEKVFLECVQDMDHENMFWYRQDPGLGLRLIYFSYDVKMKEKGDIPEGYSVSREKKERFSLILESASTNQTSMYLCASGTQAIENTEAFFGQGTRLTVV.

This chain uses TRBV30 with TRBJ1-5; D may be TRBD1 (6 bases). V lost 0 bases and J lost 6, with 18 bases in between. The CDR3 extends over 16 amino acids. CDR1 and CDR2 from the germline V gene are GTSNPN and SVGIG (reference sequence). CDR3 sequence: CAWSVQTGKEGQPQHF. The CDR3 bases are TGTGCCTGGAGTGTACAAACAGGGAAGGAAGGTCAGCCCCAGCATTTT.

The V call is TRBV6-5, the J call TRBJ2-3; TRBD1 might be the D (6 bases). The CDR3 length is 13 residues. Per the germline V gene, CDR1 is MNHEY and CDR2 is SVGAGI. V gave up 7 bases and J gave up 3 bases, with 11 bases separating them. This chain's CDR3 is CASTNRVTDTQYF. CDR3 DNA: TGTGCCAGCACGAACAGGGTGACAGATACGCAGTATTTT.

V is TRBV5-4 and J is TRBJ2-5, with D possibly matching TRBD1 (5 bases). Germline CDR1 reads SGHNT; CDR2 reads YYREEE (reference sequence). Trimming removed 1 base from V and 9 bases from J, with 16 bases in between. The CDR3 extends over 14 amino acids. CDR3: CASSLTGQGWAQYF. In DNA, the CDR3 is TGTGCCAGCAGCTTGACTGGCCAGGGCTGGGCCCAGTACTTC.

The chain has TRBV5-1 and TRBJ2-7; D possibly corresponds to TRBD1 (5 bases). CDR3 length equals 14 residues. V was clipped by 4 bases and J by 3 bases, with 14 bases between them. Germline V gives CDR1 SGHRS, CDR2 YFSETQ. The CDR3 coding sequence is TGCGCCAGCAGCCCAACTGGACAAGTCTACGAGCAGTACTTC. This codes for CASSPTGQVYEQYF.

The chain is built from TRBV5-1 and TRBJ2-3; the D gene is possibly TRBD1 (6 bases). The CDR3 spans 14 residues. The V end was cut by 4 bases, the J end by 2 bases, with 11 bases between. Germline CDR1 and CDR2: SGHRS and YFSETQ. This CDR3 reads CASSLGTNTDTQYF. In DNA form, the CDR3 reads TGCGCCAGCAGCCTAGGGACAAACACAGATACGCAGTATTTT.

J is TRBJ2-5 and V is TRBV15, with 9 bases identical to TRBD2. The V and J ends lost 1 base and 10 bases, in that order; junction bases with no gene match: 7. Germline CDR1 and CDR2: LNHNV and YYDKDF (reference sequence). The CDR3 loop spans 14 amino acids. The CDR3 bases are TGTGCCACCAGCAGAGTGATAGCGGGAGTCGTCCAGTACTTC. Encoded protein: CATSRVIAGVVQYF.

This clone has more than one count but fewer than ten. The gene calls are TRBV30 and TRBJ2-7, with D possibly being TRBD2 (5 bases). The CDR3 loop spans 16 amino acids. The ends were cut back, 0 bases at V and 4 bases at J, with 19 bases in the middle. Germline loops: CDR1 GTSNPN, CDR2 SVGIG (reference sequence). CDR3 loop: CAWSVPRTSGGYEQYF. In nucleotides, the CDR3 is TGTGCCTGGAGTGTGCCCCGGACCAGCGGAGGATACGAGCAGTACTTC. Full variable domain (remainder filled in from reference TRBV30 and TRBJ2-7): SQTIHQWPATLVQPVGSPLSLECTVEGTSNPNLYWYRQAAGRGLQLLFYSVGIGQISSEVPQNLSASRPQDRQFILSSKKLLLSDSGFYLCAWSVPRTSGGYEQYFGPGTRLTVT.

This clone was counted a few times. This chain joins TRBV7-9 and TRBJ1-2, with D possibly TRBD1 on 5 matching bases. The germline gives CDR1 SEHNR, CDR2 FQNEAQ (reference sequence). The CDR3 is made up of 12 amino acids. Trimming removed 5 bases at V and 8 bases at J, with 12 bases between. The CDR3 nucleotides are TGTGCCAGCAGCCCCGACAGTGGGGGCTACACCTTC. Its translation is CASSPDSGGYTF.

V usage is TRBV2 and J usage is TRBJ2-3, with 7 bases matching TRBD2. Germline V lookup: CDR1 SNHLY, CDR2 FYNNEI. V lost 6 bases, J lost 0 bases, and 6 bases stayed unmatched. CDR3 length: 15 amino acids. The CDR3 region is CASSGTTTSTDTQYF. The CDR3 coding sequence is TGTGCCAGCAGCGGGACTACCACTAGCACAGATACGCAGTATTTT.

The gene calls are TRBV28 and TRBJ1-4; TRBD1 matches 7 bases. V dropped 3 bases and J dropped 2; count of bases not matched to a gene: 9. This CDR3 is 17 amino acids long. The germline V gene encodes CDR1 MDHEN and CDR2 SYDVKM. The DNA of the CDR3 is TGTGCCAGCAGTTTCGCCGGACAGGAGAGGACTAATGAAAAACTGTTTTTT. It yields the protein CASSFAGQERTNEKLFF.